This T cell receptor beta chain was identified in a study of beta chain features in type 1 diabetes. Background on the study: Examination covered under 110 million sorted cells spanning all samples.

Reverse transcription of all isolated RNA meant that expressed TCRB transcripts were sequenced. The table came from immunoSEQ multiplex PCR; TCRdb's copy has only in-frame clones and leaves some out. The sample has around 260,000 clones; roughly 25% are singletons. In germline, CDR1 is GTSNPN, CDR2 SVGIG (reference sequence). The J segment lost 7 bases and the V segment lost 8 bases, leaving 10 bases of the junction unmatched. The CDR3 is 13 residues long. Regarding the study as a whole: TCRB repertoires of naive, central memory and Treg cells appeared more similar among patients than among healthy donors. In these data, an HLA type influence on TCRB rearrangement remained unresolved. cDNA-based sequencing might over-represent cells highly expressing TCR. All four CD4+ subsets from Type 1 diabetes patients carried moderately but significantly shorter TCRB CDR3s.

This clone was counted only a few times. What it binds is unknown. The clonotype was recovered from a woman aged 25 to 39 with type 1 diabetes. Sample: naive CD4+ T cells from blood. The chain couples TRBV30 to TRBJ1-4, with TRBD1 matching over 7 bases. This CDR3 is CAAQRQGSEKLFF. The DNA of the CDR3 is TGTGCCGCTCAGAGACAGGGAAGTGAAAAACTGTTTTTT.